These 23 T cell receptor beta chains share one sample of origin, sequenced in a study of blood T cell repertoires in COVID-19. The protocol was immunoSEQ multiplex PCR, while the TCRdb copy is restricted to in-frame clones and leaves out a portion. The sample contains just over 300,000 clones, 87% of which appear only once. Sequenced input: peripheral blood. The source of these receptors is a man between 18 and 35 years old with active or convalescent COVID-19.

The CDR3 DNA follows: TGTGCCAGCAGCTTAGACTCCTCCAGCTCCTACGAGCAGTACTTC. The encoded protein is CASSLDSSSSYEQYF. The V call is TRBV6-2 or TRBV6-3, the J call TRBJ2-7; D gene ambiguous. V was clipped by 6 bases and J by 0 bases, with 15 bases between them. The germline gives CDR1 MNHEY, CDR2 SVGEGT. The CDR3 runs to 15 residues.

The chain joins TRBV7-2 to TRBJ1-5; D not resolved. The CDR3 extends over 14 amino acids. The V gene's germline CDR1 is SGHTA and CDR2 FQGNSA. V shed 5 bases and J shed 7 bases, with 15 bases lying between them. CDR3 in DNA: TGTGCCAGCAGCCCCTCTAGGTTTGAGCAGCCCCAGCATTTT. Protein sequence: CASSPSRFEQPQHF.

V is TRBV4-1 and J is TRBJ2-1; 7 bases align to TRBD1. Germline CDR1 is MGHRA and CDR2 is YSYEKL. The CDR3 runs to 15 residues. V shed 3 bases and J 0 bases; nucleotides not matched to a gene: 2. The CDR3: CASSQGTVSYNEQFF. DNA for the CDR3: TGCGCCAGCAGCCAGGGGACAGTCTCCTACAATGAGCAGTTCTTC.

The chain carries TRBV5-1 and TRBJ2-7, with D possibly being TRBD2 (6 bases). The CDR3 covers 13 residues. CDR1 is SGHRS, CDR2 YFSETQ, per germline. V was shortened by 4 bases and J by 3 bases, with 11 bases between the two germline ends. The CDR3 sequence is CASSDGGGYEQYF. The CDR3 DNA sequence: TGCGCCAGCAGCGATGGGGGAGGCTACGAGCAGTACTTC.

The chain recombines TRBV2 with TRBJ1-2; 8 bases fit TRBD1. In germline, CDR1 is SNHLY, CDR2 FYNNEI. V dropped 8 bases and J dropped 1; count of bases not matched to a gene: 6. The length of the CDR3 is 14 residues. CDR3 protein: CASAGTGINYGYTF. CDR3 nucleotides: TGTGCCAGCGCCGGGACAGGCATTAACTATGGCTACACCTTC.

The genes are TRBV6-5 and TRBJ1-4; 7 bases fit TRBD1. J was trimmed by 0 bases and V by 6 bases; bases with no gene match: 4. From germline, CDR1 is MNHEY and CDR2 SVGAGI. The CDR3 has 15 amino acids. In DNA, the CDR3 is TGTGCCAGCAGGACAGGGATGACAACTAATGAAAAACTGTTTTTT. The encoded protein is CASRTGMTTNEKLFF.

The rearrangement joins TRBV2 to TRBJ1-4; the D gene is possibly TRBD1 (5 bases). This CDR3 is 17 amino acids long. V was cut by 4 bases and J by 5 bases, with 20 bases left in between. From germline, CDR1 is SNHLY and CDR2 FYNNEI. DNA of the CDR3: TGTGCCAGCAGTGCCCACTCATACGACAGACGAAATGAAAAACTGTTTTTT. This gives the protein CASSAHSYDRRNEKLFF. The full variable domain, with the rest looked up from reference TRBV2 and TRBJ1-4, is EPEVTQTPSHQVTQMGQEVILRCVPISNHLYFYWYRQILGQKVEFLVSFYNNEISEKSEIFDDQFSVERPDGSNFTLKIRSTKLEDSAMYFCASSAHSYDRRNEKLFFGSGTQLSVL.

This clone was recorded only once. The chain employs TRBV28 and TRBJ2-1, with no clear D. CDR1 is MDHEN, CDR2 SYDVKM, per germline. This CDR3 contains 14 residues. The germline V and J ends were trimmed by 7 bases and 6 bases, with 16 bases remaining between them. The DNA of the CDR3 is TGTGCCAGCACCGAACCTAGGTTGGGCAATGAGCAGTTCTTC. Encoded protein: CASTEPRLGNEQFF.

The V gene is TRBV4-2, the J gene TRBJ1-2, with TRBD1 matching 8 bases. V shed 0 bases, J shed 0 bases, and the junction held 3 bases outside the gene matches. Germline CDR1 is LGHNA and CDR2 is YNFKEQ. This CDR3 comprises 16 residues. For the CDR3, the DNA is TGTGCCAGCAGCCAAGAAGTGACAGGGGCTAACTATGGCTACACCTTC. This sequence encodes CASSQEVTGANYGYTF.

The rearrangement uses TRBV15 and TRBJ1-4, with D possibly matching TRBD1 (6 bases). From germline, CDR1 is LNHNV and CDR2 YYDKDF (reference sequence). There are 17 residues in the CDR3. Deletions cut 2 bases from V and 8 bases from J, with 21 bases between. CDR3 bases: TGTGCCACCAGCAGACTTCCCCGTCAGGGGTCAGGAGAAAAACTGTTTTTT. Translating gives CATSRLPRQGSGEKLFF.

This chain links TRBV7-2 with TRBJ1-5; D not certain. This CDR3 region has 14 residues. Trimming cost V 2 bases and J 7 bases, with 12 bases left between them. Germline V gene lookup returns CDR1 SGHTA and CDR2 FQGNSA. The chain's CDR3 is CASSLLGARQPQHF. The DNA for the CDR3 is TGTGCCAGCAGCTTACTTGGAGCTAGGCAGCCCCAGCATTTT.

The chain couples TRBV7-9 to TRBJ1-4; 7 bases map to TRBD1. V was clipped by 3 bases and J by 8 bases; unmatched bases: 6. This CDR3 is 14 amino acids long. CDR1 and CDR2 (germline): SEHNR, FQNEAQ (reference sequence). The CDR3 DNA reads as TGTGCCAGCAGCTTTACAGGGGTTGCGGAAAAACTGTTTTTT. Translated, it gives CASSFTGVAEKLFF.

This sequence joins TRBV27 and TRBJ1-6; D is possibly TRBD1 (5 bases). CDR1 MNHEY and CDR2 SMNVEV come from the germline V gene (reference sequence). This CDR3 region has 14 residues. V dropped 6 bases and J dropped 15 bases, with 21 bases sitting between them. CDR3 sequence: CASSEGRLGASLHF. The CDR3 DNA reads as TGTGCCAGCAGCGAAGGACGGCTAGGGGCCAGCCTCCACTTT.

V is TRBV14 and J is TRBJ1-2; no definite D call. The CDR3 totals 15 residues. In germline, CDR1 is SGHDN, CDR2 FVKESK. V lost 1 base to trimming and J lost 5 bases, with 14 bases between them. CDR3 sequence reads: CASSQGATMWYGYTF. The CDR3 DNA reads TGTGCCAGCAGCCAAGGTGCGACTATGTGGTATGGCTACACCTTC.

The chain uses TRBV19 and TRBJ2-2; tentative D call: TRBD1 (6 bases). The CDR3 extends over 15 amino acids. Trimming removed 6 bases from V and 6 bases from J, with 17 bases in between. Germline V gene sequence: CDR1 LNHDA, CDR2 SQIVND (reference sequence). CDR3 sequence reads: CASRSTQGRAGELFF. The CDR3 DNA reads TGTGCCAGTAGATCGACACAGGGTCGGGCCGGGGAGCTGTTTTTT.

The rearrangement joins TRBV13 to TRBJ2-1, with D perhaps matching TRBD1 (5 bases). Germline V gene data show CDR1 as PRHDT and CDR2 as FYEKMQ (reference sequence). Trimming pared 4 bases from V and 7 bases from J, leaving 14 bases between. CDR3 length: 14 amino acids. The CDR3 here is CASSSRVNRNEQFF. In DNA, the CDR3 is TGTGCCAGCAGCTCCAGGGTTAATCGGAATGAGCAGTTCTTC.

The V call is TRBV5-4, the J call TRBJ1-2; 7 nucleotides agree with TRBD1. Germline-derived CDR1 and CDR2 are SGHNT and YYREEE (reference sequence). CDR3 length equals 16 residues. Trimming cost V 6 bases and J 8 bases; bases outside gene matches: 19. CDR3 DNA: TGTGCCAGCACCGAGGCCGGGACAGTTTCTCCTGGGGGCTACACCTTC. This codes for CASTEAGTVSPGGYTF.

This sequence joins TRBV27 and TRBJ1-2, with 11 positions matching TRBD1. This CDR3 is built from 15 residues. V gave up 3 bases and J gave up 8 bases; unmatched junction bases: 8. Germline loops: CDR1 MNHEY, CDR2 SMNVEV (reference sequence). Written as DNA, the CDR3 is TGTGCCAGCAGTTTTTTCGGACAGGGGGCGCGGGGCTACACCTTC. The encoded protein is CASSFFGQGARGYTF.

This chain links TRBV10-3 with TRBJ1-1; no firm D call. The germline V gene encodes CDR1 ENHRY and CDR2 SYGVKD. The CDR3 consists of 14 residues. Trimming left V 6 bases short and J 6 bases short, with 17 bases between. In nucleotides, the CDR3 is TGTGCCATCAGCGAGGGCGGTGTTATCGCTGAAGCTTTCTTT. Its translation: CAISEGGVIAEAFF.

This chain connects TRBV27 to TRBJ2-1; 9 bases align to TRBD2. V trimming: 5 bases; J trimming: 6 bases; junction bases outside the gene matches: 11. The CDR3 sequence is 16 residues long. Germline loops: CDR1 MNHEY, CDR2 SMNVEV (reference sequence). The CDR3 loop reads CASSPPLVAGVNEQFF. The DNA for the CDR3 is TGTGCCAGCAGTCCTCCCCTGGTAGCGGGAGTCAATGAGCAGTTCTTC.

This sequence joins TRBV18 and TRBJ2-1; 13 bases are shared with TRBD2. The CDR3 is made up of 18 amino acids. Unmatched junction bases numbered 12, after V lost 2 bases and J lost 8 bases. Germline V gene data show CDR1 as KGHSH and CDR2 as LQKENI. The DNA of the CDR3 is TGTGCCAGCTCACCATACCCTAAACTAGCGGGAGGGGTCCATGAGCAGTTCTTC. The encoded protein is CASSPYPKLAGGVHEQFF. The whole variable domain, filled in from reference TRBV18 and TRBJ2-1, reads NAGVMQNPRHLVRRRGQEARLRCSPMKGHSHVYWYRQLPEEGLKFMVYLQKENIIDESGMPKERFSAEFPKEGPSILRIQQVVRGDSAAYFCASSPYPKLAGGVHEQFFGPGTRLTVL.

The CDR3 region is CASSLRDRVYEQYF. The CDR3 nucleotides are TGTGCCAGCAGCCTCCGGGACAGGGTCTACGAGCAGTACTTC. The V gene is TRBV3-1 (or the pseudogene TRBV3-2), the J gene TRBJ2-7; TRBD1 matches 9 bases. Trimming cost V 4 bases and J 3 bases; bases outside gene matches: 4. The germline gives CDR1 LGHDT, CDR2 YNNKEL (reference sequence). This CDR3 spans 14 amino acids.

The CDR3 region has the DNA TGTGCCAGCAGTTCAGGGGAAGGCAGACAGCCCCAGCATTTT. It is translated as CASSSGEGRQPQHF. V is TRBV27 and J is TRBJ1-5, with D possibly being TRBD1 (6 bases). Trimming pared 4 bases from V and 7 bases from J, leaving 14 bases between. Germline CDR1 and CDR2: MNHEY and SMNVEV (reference sequence). The CDR3 spans 14 residues.